This is a list of T cell receptor beta chains from one sample in a study of cytomegalovirus exposure and HLA in healthy donors. TCRdb's table, derived via immunoSEQ multiplex PCR, lists solely in-frame clones and lacks some. The data hold around 140,000 clones, with around 78% observed a single time. Sequenced sample: PBMCs. The receptors were gathered from a woman between 18 and 30 years old in good health and CMV-seropositive. Both conserved end residues are part of each CDR3. Fields, in order: D gene, clone size, V gene, J gene, CDR3 protein, CDR3 DNA. D genes are given only for firm matches. Clone size is shown for a subset of rows, as once, few, many or a class of expanded clone.

D gene: -
clone size: -
V gene: TRBV19
J gene: TRBJ2-5
CDR3 protein: CASSLSPETQYF
CDR3 DNA: TGTGCCAGTAGTCTATCCCCAGAGACCCAGTACTTC

D gene: -
clone size: -
V gene: TRBV5-8
J gene: TRBJ1-1
CDR3 protein: CASSQMTVNTEAFF
CDR3 DNA: TGTGCCAGCAGCCAAATGACAGTTAACACTGAAGCTTTCTTT

D gene: -
clone size: -
V gene: TRBV4-1
J gene: TRBJ2-7
CDR3 protein: CASSQEQAPLYEQYF
CDR3 DNA: TGCGCCAGCAGCCAAGAGCAGGCTCCCCTTTACGAGCAGTACTTC

D gene: TRBD1
clone size: -
V gene: TRBV27
J gene: TRBJ2-7
CDR3 protein: CASSPWAGGLVEQYF
CDR3 DNA: TGTGCCAGCAGTCCCTGGGCAGGGGGCTTGGTCGAGCAGTACTTC

D gene: -
clone size: -
V gene: TRBV6-5
J gene: TRBJ1-5
CDR3 protein: CASSARRGSNQPQHF
CDR3 DNA: TGTGCCAGCAGTGCTCGAAGGGGTAGCAATCAGCCCCAGCATTTT

D gene: -
clone size: -
V gene: TRBV2
J gene: TRBJ1-2
CDR3 protein: CASAGDHSGGYTF
CDR3 DNA: TGTGCCAGCGCTGGGGATCACTCGGGGGGCTACACCTTC

D gene: TRBD2
clone size: -
V gene: TRBV5-6
J gene: TRBJ2-7
CDR3 protein: CASSLAGGRAYEQYF
CDR3 DNA: TGTGCCAGCAGCTTGGCGGGGGGACGGGCCTACGAGCAGTACTTC

D gene: TRBD1
clone size: -
V gene: TRBV25-1
J gene: TRBJ1-2
CDR3 protein: CASSGSGGPGGYTF
CDR3 DNA: TGTGCCAGCAGTGGCTCAGGGGGCCCCGGTGGCTACACCTTC

D gene: TRBD1
clone size: -
V gene: TRBV7-2
J gene: TRBJ1-4
CDR3 protein: CASSPGQSNEKLFF
CDR3 DNA: TGTGCCAGCAGCCCGGGACAGAGTAATGAAAAACTGTTTTTT

D gene: -
clone size: few
V gene: TRBV5-4
J gene: TRBJ2-1
CDR3 protein: CASSLGGGATNEQFF
CDR3 DNA: TGTGCCAGCAGCTTAGGTGGGGGGGCCACCAATGAGCAGTTCTTC

D gene: -
clone size: once
V gene: TRBV4-1
J gene: TRBJ1-6
CDR3 protein: CASSQVRGYNSPLHF
CDR3 DNA: TGCGCCAGCAGCCAAGTAAGGGGCTATAATTCACCCCTCCACTTT

D gene: -
clone size: -
V gene: TRBV14
J gene: TRBJ1-2
CDR3 protein: CASSLRWPLVGYTF
CDR3 DNA: TGTGCCAGCAGCCTTCGATGGCCCCTAGTTGGCTACACCTTC

D gene: -
clone size: -
V gene: TRBV5-5
J gene: TRBJ1-6
CDR3 protein: CASSSTSRSPLHF
CDR3 DNA: TGTGCCAGCAGCTCAACTTCTCGTTCACCCCTCCACTTT

D gene: -
clone size: -
V gene: TRBV19
J gene: TRBJ2-7
CDR3 protein: CASNQQGLGEQYF
CDR3 DNA: TGTGCCAGTAATCAACAGGGATTGGGCGAGCAGTACTTC

D gene: TRBD1
clone size: once
V gene: TRBV19
J gene: TRBJ1-4
CDR3 protein: CASSPGDRDNEKLFF
CDR3 DNA: TGTGCCAGTAGCCCCGGAGACAGGGATAATGAAAAACTGTTTTTT

D gene: TRBD2
clone size: -
V gene: TRBV7-2
J gene: TRBJ2-1
CDR3 protein: CASSRGTSAYNEQFF
CDR3 DNA: TGTGCCAGCAGTCGAGGGACTAGCGCGTACAATGAGCAGTTCTTC

D gene: TRBD2
clone size: -
V gene: TRBV5-1
J gene: TRBJ2-2
CDR3 protein: CASSSPQTSSGELFF
CDR3 DNA: TGCGCCAGCAGCTCGCCGCAGACTAGCTCCGGGGAGCTGTTTTTT

D gene: -
clone size: few
V gene: TRBV9
J gene: TRBJ2-1
CDR3 protein: CASSVGQSSYNEQFF
CDR3 DNA: TGTGCCAGCAGCGTAGGACAGAGCTCCTACAATGAGCAGTTCTTC

D gene: TRBD1
clone size: -
V gene: TRBV5-4
J gene: TRBJ1-3
CDR3 protein: CASSSDRGLSSGNTIYF
CDR3 DNA: TGTGCCAGCAGTTCCGACAGGGGGTTGAGCTCTGGAAACACCATATATTTT

D gene: -
clone size: -
V gene: TRBV6-1
J gene: TRBJ1-5
CDR3 protein: CASSEFPLLSGGNNQPQHF
CDR3 DNA: TGTGCCAGCAGTGAATTCCCCTTGTTAAGTGGGGGGAATAACCAGCCCCAGCATTTT

D gene: TRBD1
clone size: -
V gene: TRBV6-5
J gene: TRBJ1-2
CDR3 protein: CASSSGDRGSYGYTF
CDR3 DNA: TGTGCCAGCAGCAGCGGGGACAGGGGCTCCTATGGCTACACCTTC

D gene: TRBD1
clone size: -
V gene: TRBV11-2
J gene: TRBJ2-2
CDR3 protein: CASSLNSQGVGELFF
CDR3 DNA: TGTGCCAGCAGCTTAAATAGCCAGGGGGTGGGGGAGCTGTTTTTT

D gene: TRBD2
clone size: -
V gene: TRBV6-4
J gene: TRBJ2-2
CDR3 protein: CASSDGGGDDTGELFF
CDR3 DNA: TGTGCCAGCAGTGACGGCGGGGGGGACGACACCGGGGAGCTGTTTTTT

D gene: -
clone size: -
V gene: TRBV7-8
J gene: TRBJ2-1
CDR3 protein: CASSLKPQVDSNEQFF
CDR3 DNA: TGTGCCAGCAGCTTAAAGCCGCAGGTAGATAGCAATGAGCAGTTCTTC